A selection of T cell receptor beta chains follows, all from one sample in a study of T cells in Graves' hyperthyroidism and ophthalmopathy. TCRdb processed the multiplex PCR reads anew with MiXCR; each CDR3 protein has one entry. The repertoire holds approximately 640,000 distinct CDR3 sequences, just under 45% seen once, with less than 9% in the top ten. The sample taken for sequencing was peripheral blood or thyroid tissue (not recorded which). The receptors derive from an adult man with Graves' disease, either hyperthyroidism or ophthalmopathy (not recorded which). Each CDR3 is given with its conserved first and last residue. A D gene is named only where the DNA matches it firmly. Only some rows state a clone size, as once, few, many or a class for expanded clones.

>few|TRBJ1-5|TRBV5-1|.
TGCGCCAGCCATCATCGGAGCAATCAGCCCCAGCATTTT
CASHHRSNQPQHF
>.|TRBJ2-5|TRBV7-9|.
TGTGCCAGCAGCGTAGCACCCTCAGGTCAAGAGACCCAGTACTTC
CASSVAPSGQETQYF
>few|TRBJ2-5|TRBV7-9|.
TGTGCCAGCAGCTTATACGACAGCCAAGAGACCCAGTACTTC
CASSLYDSQETQYF
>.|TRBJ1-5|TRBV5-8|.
TGTGCCAGCAGCTTGCCAGGGGACAATCAGCCCCAGCATTTT
CASSLPGDNQPQHF
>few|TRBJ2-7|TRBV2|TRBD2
TGTGCCAGCAGTGAGAGTCTAGCGGGGGGTACCTACGAGCAGTACTTC
CASSESLAGGTYEQYF
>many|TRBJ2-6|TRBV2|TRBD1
TGTGCCAGCAGTGAGACAGGGCTTGGGGCCAACGTCCTGACTTTC
CASSETGLGANVLTF
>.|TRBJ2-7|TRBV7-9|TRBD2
TGTGCCAGCAGCCCCCTAGCGGGGGGCTCCTACGGGCAGTACTTC
CASSPLAGGSYGQYF
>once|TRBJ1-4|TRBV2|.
TGTGCCAGCAGCCACGCCGACAGTGCAACTAATGAAAAACTGTTTTTT
CASSHADSATNEKLFF
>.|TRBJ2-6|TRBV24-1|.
TGTGCCACCAGTGTCGGGGGAAACACTGAAGCTTTC
CATSVGGNTEAF
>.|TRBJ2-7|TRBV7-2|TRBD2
TGTGCCAGCAGCTGGGGGGGTGGACGGGGCCAAGAGCAGTACTTC
CASSWGGGRGQEQYF
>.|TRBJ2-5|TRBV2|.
TGTGCCAGCAGCCTTAGCGGTCAAGAGGCCCAGTACTTC
CASSLSGQEAQYF
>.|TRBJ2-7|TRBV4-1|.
TGCGCCAGCGGCCCAGCCGGGGACCCGCTCGGCGAGCAGTACTTC
CASGPAGDPLGEQYF
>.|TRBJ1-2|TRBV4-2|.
TGTGCCAGCAGCCAAGATAACGGTCGAACGATTCCCTATGGCTACACCTTC
CASSQDNGRTIPYGYTF
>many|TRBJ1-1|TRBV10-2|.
TGCGCCAGCAGTGACGTCAGGGTGAACACTGAAGCTTTCTTT
CASSDVRVNTEAFF
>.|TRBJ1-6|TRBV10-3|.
TGTGCCATCGCAGACAGAACCGATTCACCCCTCCACTTT
CAIADRTDSPLHF
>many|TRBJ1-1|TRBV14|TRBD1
TGTGCCAGCAGCCCCTGGGACAGCGAGGCTTTCTTT
CASSPWDSEAFF
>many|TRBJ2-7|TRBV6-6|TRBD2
TGTGCCAGCAGTTCTGGTTCGGGGGGGGCTGGCGAGCAGTACTTC
CASSSGSGGAGEQYF
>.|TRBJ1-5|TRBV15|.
TGTGCCACCAGCAGGGCGGGAAGTAGCAATCAGCCCCAGCATTTT
CATSRAGSSNQPQHF
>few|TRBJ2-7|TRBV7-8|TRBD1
TGTGCCAGCAGCGCCAACTCGGGACAGTCCTACGAGCAGTACTTC
CASSANSGQSYEQYF
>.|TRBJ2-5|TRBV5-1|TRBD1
TGCGCCAGCAGCGGAAACGGACAGGGGCAAGAGACCCAGTACTTC
CASSGNGQGQETQYF
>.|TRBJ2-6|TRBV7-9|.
TGTGCCAGCAGCTCAAGGGAATTGGGGACCTACGTCCTGACTTTC
CASSSRELGTYVLTF
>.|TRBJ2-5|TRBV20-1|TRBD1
TGCAGTGCTAGCTCAGGGGGAGTGGAGACCCAGTACTTC
CSASSGGVETQYF
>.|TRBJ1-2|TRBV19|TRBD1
TGTGCCAGTAGTATCTGGACAGGGCGGAAATTGGATGGCTACACCTTC
CASSIWTGRKLDGYTF
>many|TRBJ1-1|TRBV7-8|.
TGTGCCAGCAGCTTAACGACAGTGAACACTGAAGCTTTCTTT
CASSLTTVNTEAFF
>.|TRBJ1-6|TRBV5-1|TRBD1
TGCGCCAGCAGCCCGACAGGGGTGGCCTATAATTCACCCCTCCACTTT
CASSPTGVAYNSPLHF
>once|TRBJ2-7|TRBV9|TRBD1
TGTGCCAGCAGCCCGGGACAGGCAGCCCTCGGGCAGTACTTC
CASSPGQAALGQYF
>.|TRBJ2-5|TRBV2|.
TGTGCCCAGTATTCGGGGTTGTCAGAGACCCAGTACTTC
CAQYSGLSETQYF
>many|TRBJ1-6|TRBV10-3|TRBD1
TGTGCCATCAGCACAGACAGGGGAAGTAATTCACCCCTCCACTTT
CAISTDRGSNSPLHF